What follows is one T cell receptor beta chain and its context. Germline CDR1 reads MNHEY; CDR2 reads SMNVEV (reference sequence). Between the trimmed V and J ends, which lost 6 bases and 3 bases, there was a span of 6 bases. This CDR3 has 11 amino acids. The data belong to a study of blood T cell repertoires in COVID-19. Background on the study: PBMCs, B-cell-depleted T cells, or T cells provided the cDNA or gDNA that made up the material.

Method: immunoSEQ multiplex PCR; TCRdb's copy keeps in-frame clones and lacks some. Here the sample spans approximately 200,000 clones, around 80% being singletons. The sample comprised peripheral blood. The chain carries TRBV27 and TRBJ2-7; no definite D call. The receptor was derived from a woman aged 80 or over with acute or convalescent COVID-19. CDR3 nucleotide sequence: TGTGCCAGCAGCTATTACTACGAGCAGTACTTC. Its protein is CASSYYYEQYF.